A single sample is the source of the 8 T cell receptor beta chains below, sequenced in a study of Tregs in tolerant kidney transplant recipients. This table comes from immunoSEQ multiplex PCR, and its TCRdb copy is limited to in-frame clones, with some not included. The table has 50,000 or so clones, around 90% seen once. Related graft donors supplied nonmyeloablative bone marrow transplants, and mixed chimerism was transient. Source: CD8+ T cells from blood (PBMCs), taken 24 months after the transplant. The receptors were gathered from a human patient who received a combined kidney and bone marrow transplant. Part of the T cell pool may stem from the graft donor.

The rearrangement joins TRBV5-6 to TRBJ1-5; 9 nucleotides match TRBD1. The ends lost 2 bases at V and 6 bases at J; junction bases unmatched: 3. In germline, CDR1 is SGHDT, CDR2 YYEEEE. This CDR3 region has 14 residues. CDR3: CASSFGQGSQPQHF. The DNA for the CDR3 is TGTGCCAGCAGCTTCGGACAGGGGTCTCAGCCCCAGCATTTT.

J is TRBJ1-1 and V is TRBV28, with D possibly TRBD1 on 5 matching bases. Germline lookup yields CDR1 MDHEN and CDR2 SYDVKM. The CDR3 has 13 amino acids. Trimming shortened V by 4 bases and J by 10 bases, and 16 bases separated the two germline ends. CDR3 bases: TGTGCCAGCAGTTCCAGGGTTTTTGGTTCAGCTTTCTTT. It yields the protein CASSSRVFGSAFF.

V gene TRBV5-6 combines with J gene TRBJ2-7; TRBD1 aligns across 7 bases. CDR1 SGHDT and CDR2 YYEEEE come from the germline V gene. V shed 1 base, J shed 7 bases, and the junction held 5 bases outside the gene matches. This CDR3 is 13 amino acids long. CDR3 bases: TGTGCCAGCAGCTTGCAGGGGGTAGGGGAGCAGTACTTC. Amino acids: CASSLQGVGEQYF.

This clone showed up just a few times. This chain connects TRBV15 to TRBJ1-1, with a possible D match to TRBD1 (5 bases). Trimming removed 1 base from V and 3 bases from J, with 12 bases in between. Germline assignment: CDR1 LNHNV and CDR2 YYDKDF (reference sequence). This CDR3 region has 15 residues. For the CDR3, the DNA is TGTGCCACCAGCAGAGTGGGGGGTATTCACACTGAAGCTTTCTTT. Its protein product is CATSRVGGIHTEAFF.

The chain carries TRBV7-7 and TRBJ2-3; 12 bases align to TRBD2. Trimming removed 5 bases from V and 0 bases from J; junction bases left unmatched: 3. The CDR3 runs 16 residues. Germline assignment: CDR1 SSHAT and CDR2 FNYEAQ (reference sequence). Here the CDR3 reads CASSDGTSGSTDTQYF. In DNA form, the CDR3 reads TGTGCCAGCAGCGACGGGACTAGCGGGAGCACAGATACGCAGTATTTT.

V usage is TRBV28 and J usage is TRBJ1-5; D remains unclear. In germline, CDR1 is MDHEN, CDR2 SYDVKM. Trimming stripped 5 bases from V and 7 bases from J, with 12 bases between. The CDR3 has 13 amino acids. This CDR3 is CASSSQMRQPQHF. The CDR3 nucleotides read TGTGCCAGCAGTAGCCAAATGAGGCAGCCCCAGCATTTT.

J is TRBJ2-3 and V is TRBV9; 12 bases map to TRBD2. The CDR3 contains 17 residues. Germline CDR1 SGDLS, CDR2 YYNGEE. V was pared by 3 bases and J by 2 bases, with 7 bases of the junction left unmatched. The CDR3 reads CASSATGLAGFTDTQYF. The CDR3 region has the DNA TGTGCCAGCAGCGCAACTGGACTAGCGGGATTCACAGATACGCAGTATTTT.

The V call is TRBV13, the J call TRBJ2-2; TRBD1 agrees at 7 bases. This CDR3 has 15 residues. V trimming: 5 bases; J trimming: 1 base; junction bases outside the gene matches: 4. Looked up from germline, CDR1 is PRHDT and CDR2 is FYEKMQ (reference sequence). The CDR3 DNA is TGTGCCAGCAGCCCCCGGGACAGGAACACCGGGGAGCTGTTTTTT. Protein sequence: CASSPRDRNTGELFF.